This T cell receptor beta chain comes out of a study of shared clonotypes between healthy human individuals. Study-level results: It was the few donors that limited the genetic and exposure-history diversity represented.

Details on this clone: Its antigen is undetermined.

V was cut by 3 bases and J by 10 bases, with 10 bases left in between. The CDR3 extends over 12 amino acids. Germline CDR1 SEHNR, CDR2 FQNEAQ (reference sequence). Every subset had its genomic DNA shared out evenly among several immunoSEQ plates. When replicate PCRs were run on unsorted PBMC, they used around 0.3 ug DNA, approximately 30,000 T cell genomes. TCRdb keeps only in-frame clones here, not all; method: immunoSEQ multiplex PCR. The sample lists about 490,000 clones; about 79% were seen once. Those who donated, Caucasian adults without exception, all lived in Nashville, Tennessee. The receptor comes from a woman aged 40 to 50 in good health. Some clones in this sample may be carry-over from other donors' samples. The chain couples TRBV7-9 to TRBJ2-1; TRBD1 might be the D (5 bases). Sequenced sample: PBMCs. The CDR3 reads CASSFPRTEQFF. The CDR3 nucleotides are TGTGCCAGCAGCTTCCCTAGGACAGAGCAGTTCTTC.